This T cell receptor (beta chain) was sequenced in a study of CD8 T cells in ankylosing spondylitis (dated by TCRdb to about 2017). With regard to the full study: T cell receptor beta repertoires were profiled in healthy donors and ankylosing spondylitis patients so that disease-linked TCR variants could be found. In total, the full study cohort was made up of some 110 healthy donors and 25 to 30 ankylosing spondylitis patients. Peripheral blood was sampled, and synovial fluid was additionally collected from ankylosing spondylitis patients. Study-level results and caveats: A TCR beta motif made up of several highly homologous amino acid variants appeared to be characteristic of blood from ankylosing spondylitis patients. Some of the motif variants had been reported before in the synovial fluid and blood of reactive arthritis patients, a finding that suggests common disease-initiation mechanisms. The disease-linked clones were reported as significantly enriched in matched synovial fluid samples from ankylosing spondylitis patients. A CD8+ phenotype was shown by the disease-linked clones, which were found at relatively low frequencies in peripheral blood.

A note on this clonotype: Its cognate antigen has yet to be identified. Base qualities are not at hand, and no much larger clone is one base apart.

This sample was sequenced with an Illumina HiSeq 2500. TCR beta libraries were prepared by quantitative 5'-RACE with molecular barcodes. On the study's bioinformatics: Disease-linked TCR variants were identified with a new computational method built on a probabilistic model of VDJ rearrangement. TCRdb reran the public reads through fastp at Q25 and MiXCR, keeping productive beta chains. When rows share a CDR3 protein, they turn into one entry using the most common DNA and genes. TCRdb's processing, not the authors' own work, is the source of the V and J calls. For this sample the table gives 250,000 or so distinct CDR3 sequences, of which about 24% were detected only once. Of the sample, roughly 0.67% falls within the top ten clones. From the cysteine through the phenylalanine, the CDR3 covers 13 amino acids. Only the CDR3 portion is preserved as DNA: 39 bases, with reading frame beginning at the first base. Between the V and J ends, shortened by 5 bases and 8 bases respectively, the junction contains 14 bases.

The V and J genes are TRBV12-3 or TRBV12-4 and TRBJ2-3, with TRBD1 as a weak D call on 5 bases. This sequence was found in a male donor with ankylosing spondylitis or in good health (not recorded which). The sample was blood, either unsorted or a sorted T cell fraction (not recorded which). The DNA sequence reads TGTGCCAGCAGTCCCACGTGGGGCGGTACGCAGTATTTT. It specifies CASSPTWGGTQYF.